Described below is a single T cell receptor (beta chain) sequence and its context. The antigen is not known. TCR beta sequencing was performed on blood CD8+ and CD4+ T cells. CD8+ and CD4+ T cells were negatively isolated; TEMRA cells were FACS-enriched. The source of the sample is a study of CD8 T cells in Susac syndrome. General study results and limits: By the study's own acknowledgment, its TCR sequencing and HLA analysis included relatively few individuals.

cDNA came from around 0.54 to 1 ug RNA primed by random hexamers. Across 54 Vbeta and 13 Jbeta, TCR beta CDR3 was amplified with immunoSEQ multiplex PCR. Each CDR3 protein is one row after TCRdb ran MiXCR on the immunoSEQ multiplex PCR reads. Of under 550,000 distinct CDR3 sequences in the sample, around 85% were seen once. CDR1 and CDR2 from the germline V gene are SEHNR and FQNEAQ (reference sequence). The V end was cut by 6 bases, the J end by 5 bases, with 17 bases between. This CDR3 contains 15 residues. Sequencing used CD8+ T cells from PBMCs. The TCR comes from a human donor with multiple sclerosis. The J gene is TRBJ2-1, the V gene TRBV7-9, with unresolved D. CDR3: CASRPPTAPHNEQFF. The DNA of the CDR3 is TGTGCCAGCAGGCCTCCGACCGCGCCCCACAATGAGCAGTTCTTC.